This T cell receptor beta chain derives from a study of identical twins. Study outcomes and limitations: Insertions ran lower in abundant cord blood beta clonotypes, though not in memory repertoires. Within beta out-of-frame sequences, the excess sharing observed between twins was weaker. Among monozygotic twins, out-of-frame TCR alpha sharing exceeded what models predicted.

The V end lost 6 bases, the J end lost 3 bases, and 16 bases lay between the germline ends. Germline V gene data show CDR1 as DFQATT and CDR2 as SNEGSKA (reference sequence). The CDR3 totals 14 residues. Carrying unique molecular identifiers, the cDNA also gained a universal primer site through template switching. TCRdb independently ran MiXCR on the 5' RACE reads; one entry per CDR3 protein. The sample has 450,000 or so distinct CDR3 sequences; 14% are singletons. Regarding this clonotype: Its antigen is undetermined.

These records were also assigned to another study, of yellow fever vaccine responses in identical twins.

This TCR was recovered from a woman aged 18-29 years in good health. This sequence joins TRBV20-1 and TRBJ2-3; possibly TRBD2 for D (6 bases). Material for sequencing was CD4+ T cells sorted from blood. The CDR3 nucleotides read TGCAGTGCCCTGGGGGGAGGCGGAACAGATACGCAGTATTTT. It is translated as CSALGGGGTDTQYF.